These T cell receptor beta chains were read from a single sample in a study of shared clonotypes between healthy human individuals. The protocol was immunoSEQ multiplex PCR, while the TCRdb copy is restricted to in-frame clones and leaves out a portion. The sample holds millions of clones, 93% seen once. The specimen was naive CD4+ T cells from PBMCs. The receptors come from a man in his late teens or twenties in good health. Some clones in this sample may be carry-over from other donors' samples. Both conserved end residues are part of each CDR3. Fields, in order: J gene, D gene, clone size, V gene, CDR3 DNA, CDR3 protein. D genes are given only for firm matches. The size field is filled for only some rows; it gives once, few, many or a size class.

j_call: TRBJ2-7; d_call: -; clone_size: -; v_call: TRBV28; cdr3_nt: TGTGCCAGCAGTTTCCCCGACTCCTACGAGCAGTACTTC; cdr3_aa: CASSFPDSYEQYF
j_call: TRBJ2-7; d_call: -; clone_size: -; v_call: TRBV28; cdr3_nt: TGTGCCAGCAGTTTTCGCTCCTACGAGCAGTACTTC; cdr3_aa: CASSFRSYEQYF
j_call: TRBJ1-2; d_call: -; clone_size: -; v_call: TRBV5-4; cdr3_nt: TGTGCCAGCAGCTCGGACGGTGAATGGGGCTACACCTTC; cdr3_aa: CASSSDGEWGYTF
j_call: TRBJ1-1; d_call: -; clone_size: -; v_call: TRBV6-5; cdr3_nt: TGTGCCAGCAACTTGGGCACTGAAGCTTTCTTT; cdr3_aa: CASNLGTEAFF
j_call: TRBJ2-5; d_call: TRBD2; clone_size: once; v_call: TRBV4-1; cdr3_nt: TGCGCCAGCAGCCAAGACGGTCCGCCTAGCGGGAGGGTCGAGACCCAGTACTTC; cdr3_aa: CASSQDGPPSGRVETQYF
j_call: TRBJ2-5; d_call: -; clone_size: -; v_call: TRBV18; cdr3_nt: TGTGCCAGCTCACGAAACGGTGGACGGATCCAAGAGACCCAGTACTTC; cdr3_aa: CASSRNGGRIQETQYF
j_call: TRBJ1-1; d_call: -; clone_size: once; v_call: TRBV28; cdr3_nt: TGTGCCAGCAGTTTATCCCAGGCGGGAGCTTTCTTT; cdr3_aa: CASSLSQAGAFF
j_call: TRBJ2-1; d_call: -; clone_size: -; v_call: TRBV5-4; cdr3_nt: TGTGCCAGCAGCCTCGGACAGCCCCTCTACAATGAGCAGTTCTTC; cdr3_aa: CASSLGQPLYNEQFF
j_call: TRBJ2-1; d_call: -; clone_size: -; v_call: TRBV11-2; cdr3_nt: TGTGCCAGCAGCCTTGACGTGGCGGTTTACAATGAGCAGTTCTTC; cdr3_aa: CASSLDVAVYNEQFF
j_call: TRBJ2-6; d_call: -; clone_size: -; v_call: TRBV7-9; cdr3_nt: TGTGCCAGCAGCTATGGGCAGGGAGCTGGGGCCAACGTCCTGACTTTC; cdr3_aa: CASSYGQGAGANVLTF
j_call: TRBJ2-5; d_call: TRBD2; clone_size: -; v_call: TRBV5-1; cdr3_nt: TGCGCCAGCGCGCGGGGGGACACAGGGCAGGAGACCCAGTACTTC; cdr3_aa: CASARGDTGQETQYF
j_call: TRBJ2-7; d_call: TRBD2; clone_size: -; v_call: TRBV18; cdr3_nt: TGTGCCAGCTCACGTTCCCCCGGGAGGAGCTCCTACGAGCAGTACTTC; cdr3_aa: CASSRSPGRSSYEQYF
j_call: TRBJ1-2; d_call: -; clone_size: -; v_call: TRBV28; cdr3_nt: TGTGCCAGCAGTTTAGACCTCCGGGGCCAATCCTTC; cdr3_aa: CASSLDLRGQSF
j_call: TRBJ2-5; d_call: TRBD2; clone_size: -; v_call: TRBV2; cdr3_nt: TGTGCCAGCCGACTAGCGGCAGAGACCCAGTACTTC; cdr3_aa: CASRLAAETQYF
j_call: TRBJ2-7; d_call: TRBD2; clone_size: -; v_call: TRBV4-1; cdr3_nt: TGCGCCAGCAGCCAGCCTCTAGCGGGAGGGAACTCCTACGAGCAGTACTTC; cdr3_aa: CASSQPLAGGNSYEQYF
j_call: TRBJ2-7; d_call: -; clone_size: -; v_call: TRBV5-1; cdr3_nt: TGCGCCAGCAGCTTGGCACGGGGGACAGCGGACTACGAGCAGTACTTC; cdr3_aa: CASSLARGTADYEQYF
j_call: TRBJ2-7; d_call: TRBD2; clone_size: -; v_call: TRBV4-3; cdr3_nt: TGCGCCAGCAGCCAAGGGGAGGGTCCGCAGTACTTC; cdr3_aa: CASSQGEGPQYF
j_call: TRBJ1-3; d_call: -; clone_size: -; v_call: TRBV28; cdr3_nt: TGTGCCAGCAGTCCAGGGACCGTAGGAAACACCATATATTTT; cdr3_aa: CASSPGTVGNTIYF
j_call: TRBJ2-1; d_call: TRBD1; clone_size: once; v_call: TRBV30; cdr3_nt: TGTGCCTGGGTAGAAGGACAGGGGTCGTACAATGAGCAGTTCTTC; cdr3_aa: CAWVEGQGSYNEQFF
j_call: TRBJ2-7; d_call: TRBD2; clone_size: -; v_call: TRBV9; cdr3_nt: TGTGCCAGCAGCGTAGGACTAGCGGGAGTACTGGGGAACTACGAGCAGTACTTC; cdr3_aa: CASSVGLAGVLGNYEQYF
j_call: TRBJ1-4; d_call: -; clone_size: -; v_call: TRBV10-1; cdr3_nt: TGCGCCAGCAGTGGATCAGGGGAAAAACTGTTTTTT; cdr3_aa: CASSGSGEKLFF
j_call: TRBJ2-1; d_call: -; clone_size: once; v_call: TRBV5-1; cdr3_nt: TGCGCCAGCAGCACCTTTTCCGCCGGATCCAATGAGCAGTTCTTC; cdr3_aa: CASSTFSAGSNEQFF
j_call: TRBJ1-3; d_call: -; clone_size: -; v_call: TRBV28; cdr3_nt: TGTGCCAGCAGTTTAGTAGGGGCTTCTGGAAACACCATATATTTT; cdr3_aa: CASSLVGASGNTIYF
j_call: TRBJ1-1; d_call: -; clone_size: -; v_call: TRBV6-1; cdr3_nt: TGTGCCAGCAGTGATCCCCATCTTGGGGGCCGGGACACTGAAGCTTTCTTT; cdr3_aa: CASSDPHLGGRDTEAFF
j_call: TRBJ1-2; d_call: TRBD1; clone_size: -; v_call: TRBV28; cdr3_nt: TGTGCCAGCAGGTCAATCAACAGGGGGCAAGGTGGCTACACCTTC; cdr3_aa: CASRSINRGQGGYTF
j_call: TRBJ2-7; d_call: TRBD1; clone_size: -; v_call: TRBV18; cdr3_nt: TGTGCCAGCTCACCAAACGGGACAGGGGGAAACGAGCAGTACTTC; cdr3_aa: CASSPNGTGGNEQYF
j_call: TRBJ2-3; d_call: TRBD1; clone_size: -; v_call: TRBV7-8; cdr3_nt: TGTGCCAGCAGCCCCCGGACAGGAGAGGATACGCAGTATTTT; cdr3_aa: CASSPRTGEDTQYF
j_call: TRBJ2-3; d_call: TRBD1; clone_size: -; v_call: TRBV18; cdr3_nt: TGTGCCAGCTCACCTGGGACAGCAGATACGCAGTATTTT; cdr3_aa: CASSPGTADTQYF
j_call: TRBJ1-1; d_call: -; clone_size: -; v_call: TRBV5-1; cdr3_nt: TGCGCCAGCAGCTTGCAGGGAGGGAACACTGAAGCTTTCTTT; cdr3_aa: CASSLQGGNTEAFF
j_call: TRBJ2-3; d_call: -; clone_size: -; v_call: TRBV7-9; cdr3_nt: TGTGCCAGCAGCTTTTACGTGGTTGATACGCAGTATTTT; cdr3_aa: CASSFYVVDTQYF
j_call: TRBJ1-2; d_call: -; clone_size: -; v_call: TRBV9; cdr3_nt: TGTGCCAGCAGCCCCTCTTCCTTAGGGGACTATGGCTACACCTTC; cdr3_aa: CASSPSSLGDYGYTF
j_call: TRBJ1-2; d_call: -; clone_size: -; v_call: TRBV9; cdr3_nt: TGTGCCAGCAGCGTAGAAGACGACGAGGGGTATGGCTACACCTTC; cdr3_aa: CASSVEDDEGYGYTF
j_call: TRBJ1-2; d_call: -; clone_size: few; v_call: TRBV19; cdr3_nt: TGTGCCAGTACCCCCACCGGGGAAGGCTATGGCTACACCTTC; cdr3_aa: CASTPTGEGYGYTF
j_call: TRBJ2-1; d_call: -; clone_size: -; v_call: TRBV28; cdr3_nt: TGTGCCAGCAGCTTGACCCGGGACGGCGAGCAGTTCTTC; cdr3_aa: CASSLTRDGEQFF
j_call: TRBJ2-1; d_call: TRBD1; clone_size: -; v_call: TRBV5-1; cdr3_nt: TGCGCCAGCAGCCGGGGTGGTCGGGGACAGGGAAGTTACAATGAGCAGTTCTTC; cdr3_aa: CASSRGGRGQGSYNEQFF